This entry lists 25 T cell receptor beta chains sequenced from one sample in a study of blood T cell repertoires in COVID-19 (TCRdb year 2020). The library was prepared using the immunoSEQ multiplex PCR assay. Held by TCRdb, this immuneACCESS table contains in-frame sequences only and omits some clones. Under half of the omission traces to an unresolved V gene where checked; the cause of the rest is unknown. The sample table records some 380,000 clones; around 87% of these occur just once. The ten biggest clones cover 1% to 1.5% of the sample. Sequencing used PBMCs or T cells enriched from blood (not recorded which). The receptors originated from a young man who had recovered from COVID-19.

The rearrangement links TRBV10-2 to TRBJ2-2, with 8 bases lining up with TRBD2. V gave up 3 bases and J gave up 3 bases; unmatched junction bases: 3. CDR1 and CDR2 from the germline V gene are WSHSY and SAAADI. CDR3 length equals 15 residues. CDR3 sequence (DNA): TGCGCCAGCAGTGACCGCGGGGGGTACACCGGGGAGCTGTTTTTT. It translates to CASSDRGGYTGELFF.

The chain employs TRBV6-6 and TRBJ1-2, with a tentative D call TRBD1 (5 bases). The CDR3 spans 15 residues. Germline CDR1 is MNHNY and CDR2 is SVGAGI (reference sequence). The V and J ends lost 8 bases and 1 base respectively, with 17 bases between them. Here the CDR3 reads CASRADSNLNYGYTF. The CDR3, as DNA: TGTGCCAGCCGGGCTGACAGCAACCTTAACTATGGCTACACCTTC.

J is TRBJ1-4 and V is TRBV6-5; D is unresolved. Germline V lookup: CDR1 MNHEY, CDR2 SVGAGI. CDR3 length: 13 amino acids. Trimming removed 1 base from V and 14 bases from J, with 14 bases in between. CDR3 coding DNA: TGTGCCAGCAGTTACTTGGAGAACGGAGGTCTGTTTTTT. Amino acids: CASSYLENGGLFF.

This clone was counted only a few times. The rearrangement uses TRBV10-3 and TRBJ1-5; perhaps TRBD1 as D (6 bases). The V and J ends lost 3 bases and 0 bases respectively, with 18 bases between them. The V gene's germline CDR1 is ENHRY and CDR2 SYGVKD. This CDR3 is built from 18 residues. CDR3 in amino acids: CAISDLTGADNSNQPQHF. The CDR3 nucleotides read TGTGCCATCAGTGACCTGACAGGAGCCGATAATAGCAATCAGCCCCAGCATTTT.

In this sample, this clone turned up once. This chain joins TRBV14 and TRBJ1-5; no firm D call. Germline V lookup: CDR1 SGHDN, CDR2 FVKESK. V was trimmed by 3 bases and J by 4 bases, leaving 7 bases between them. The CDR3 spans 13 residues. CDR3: CASSQSGNQPQHF. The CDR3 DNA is TGTGCCAGCAGCCAGTCCGGGAATCAGCCCCAGCATTTT.

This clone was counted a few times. Written as DNA, the CDR3 is TGTGCCAGCAGCCCCGGGATTGTCTCCTATAATTCACCCCTCCACTTT. As protein: CASSPGIVSYNSPLHF. J is TRBJ1-6 and V is TRBV5-5; no definite D call. Between the trimmed V and J ends, which lost 4 bases and 0 bases, there was a span of 11 bases. CDR3 length: 16 amino acids. Looked up from germline, CDR1 is SGHKS and CDR2 is YYEKEE (reference sequence).

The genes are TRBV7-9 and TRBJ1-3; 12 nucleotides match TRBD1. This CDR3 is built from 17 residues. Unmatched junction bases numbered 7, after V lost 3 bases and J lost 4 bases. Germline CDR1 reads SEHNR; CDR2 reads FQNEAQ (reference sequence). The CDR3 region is CASSLGQGAQFGNTIYF. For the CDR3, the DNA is TGTGCCAGCAGCTTGGGACAGGGGGCACAGTTCGGAAACACCATATATTTT.

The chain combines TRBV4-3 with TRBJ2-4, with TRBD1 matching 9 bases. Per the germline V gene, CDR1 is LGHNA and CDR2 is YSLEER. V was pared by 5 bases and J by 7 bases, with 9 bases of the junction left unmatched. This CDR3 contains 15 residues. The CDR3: CASSVRQGVANIQYF. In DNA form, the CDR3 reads TGCGCCAGCAGCGTCCGACAGGGGGTTGCTAACATTCAGTACTTC.

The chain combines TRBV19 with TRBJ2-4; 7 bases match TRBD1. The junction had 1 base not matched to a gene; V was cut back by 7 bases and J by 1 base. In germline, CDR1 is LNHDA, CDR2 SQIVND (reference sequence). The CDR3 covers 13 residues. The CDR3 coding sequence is TGTGCCAGTATGGACAGGGCCAAAAACATTCAGTACTTC. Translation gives CASMDRAKNIQYF. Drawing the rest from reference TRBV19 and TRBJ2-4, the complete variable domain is DGGITQSPKYLFRKEGQNVTLSCEQNLNHDAMYWYRQDPGQGLRLIYYSQIVNDFQKGDIAEGYSVSREKKESFPLTVTSAQKNPTAFYLCASMDRAKNIQYFGAGTRLSVL.

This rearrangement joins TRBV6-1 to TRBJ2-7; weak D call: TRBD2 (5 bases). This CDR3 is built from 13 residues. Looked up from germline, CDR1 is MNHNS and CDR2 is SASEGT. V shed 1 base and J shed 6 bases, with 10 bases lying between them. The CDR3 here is CASSEEDWAEQYF. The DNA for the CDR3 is TGTGCCAGCAGTGAAGAGGACTGGGCCGAGCAGTACTTC.

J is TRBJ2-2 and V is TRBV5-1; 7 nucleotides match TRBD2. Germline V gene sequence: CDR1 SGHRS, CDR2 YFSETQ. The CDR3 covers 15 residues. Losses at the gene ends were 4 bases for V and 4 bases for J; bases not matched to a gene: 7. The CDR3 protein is CASSPAGAGTGELFF. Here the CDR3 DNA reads TGCGCCAGCAGCCCGGCGGGAGCTGGCACCGGGGAGCTGTTTTTT.

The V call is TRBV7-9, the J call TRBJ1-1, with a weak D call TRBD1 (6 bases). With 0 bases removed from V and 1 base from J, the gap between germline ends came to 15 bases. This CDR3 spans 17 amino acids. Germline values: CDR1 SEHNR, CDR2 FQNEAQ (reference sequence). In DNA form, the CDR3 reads TGTGCCAGCAGCTTAGCAGACAGGCTCTGGGGGAACACTGAAGCTTTCTTT. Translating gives CASSLADRLWGNTEAFF.

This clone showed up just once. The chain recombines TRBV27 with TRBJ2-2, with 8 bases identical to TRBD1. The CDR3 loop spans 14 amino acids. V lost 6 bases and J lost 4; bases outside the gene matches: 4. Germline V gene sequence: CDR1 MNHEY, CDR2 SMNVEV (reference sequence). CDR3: CASSRGRVTGELFF. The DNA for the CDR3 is TGTGCCAGCAGCAGGGGGCGAGTCACCGGGGAGCTGTTTTTT.

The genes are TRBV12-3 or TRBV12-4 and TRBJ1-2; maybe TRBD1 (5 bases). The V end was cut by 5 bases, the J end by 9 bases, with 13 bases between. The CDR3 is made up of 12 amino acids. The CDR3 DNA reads TGTGCCAGCAGTGGCCCACAGGATCGCTACACCTTC. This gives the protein CASSGPQDRYTF.

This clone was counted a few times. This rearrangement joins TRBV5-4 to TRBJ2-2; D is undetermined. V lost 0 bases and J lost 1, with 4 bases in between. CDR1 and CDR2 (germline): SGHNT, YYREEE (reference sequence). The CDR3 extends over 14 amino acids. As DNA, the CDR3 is TGTGCCAGCAGCTTGGCAGGGAACACCGGGGAGCTGTTTTTT. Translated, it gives CASSLAGNTGELFF.

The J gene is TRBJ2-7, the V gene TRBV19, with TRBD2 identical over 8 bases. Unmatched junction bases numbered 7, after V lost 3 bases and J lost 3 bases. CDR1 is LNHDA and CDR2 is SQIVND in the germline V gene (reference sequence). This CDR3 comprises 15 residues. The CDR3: CASSIALAGFYEQYF. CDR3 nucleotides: TGTGCCAGTAGTATCGCGCTAGCGGGTTTCTACGAGCAGTACTTC.

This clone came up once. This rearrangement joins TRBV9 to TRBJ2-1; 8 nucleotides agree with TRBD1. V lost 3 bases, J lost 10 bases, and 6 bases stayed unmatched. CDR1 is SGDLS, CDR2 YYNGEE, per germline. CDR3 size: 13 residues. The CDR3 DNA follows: TGTGCCAGCAGCGCAGGGACAGGACTAGAGCAGTTCTTC. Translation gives CASSAGTGLEQFF.

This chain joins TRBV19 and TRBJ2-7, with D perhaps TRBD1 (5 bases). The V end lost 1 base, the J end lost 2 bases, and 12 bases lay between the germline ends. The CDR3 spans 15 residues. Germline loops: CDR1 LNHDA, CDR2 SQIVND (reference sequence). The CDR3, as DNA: TGTGCCAGTAGTATAGGAGGATCAGGGACCTACGAGCAGTACTTC. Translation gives CASSIGGSGTYEQYF.

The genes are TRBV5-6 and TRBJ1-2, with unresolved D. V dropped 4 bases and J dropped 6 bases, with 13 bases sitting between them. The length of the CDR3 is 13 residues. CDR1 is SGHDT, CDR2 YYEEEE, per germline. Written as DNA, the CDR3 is TGTGCCAGCAGCCCTGTCGATGAGAATGGCTACACCTTC. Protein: CASSPVDENGYTF. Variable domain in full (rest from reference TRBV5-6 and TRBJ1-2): DAGVTQSPTHLIKTRGQQVTLRCSPKSGHDTVSWYQQALGQGPQFIFQYYEEEERQRGNFPDRFSGHQFPNYSSELNVNALLLGDSALYLCASSPVDENGYTFGSGTRLTVV.

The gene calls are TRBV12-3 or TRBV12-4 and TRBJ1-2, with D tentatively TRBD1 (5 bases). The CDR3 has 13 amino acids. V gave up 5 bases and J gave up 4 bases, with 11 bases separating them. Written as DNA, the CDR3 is TGTGCCAGCAGTACGCAGGGTAGCTATGGCTACACCTTC. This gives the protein CASSTQGSYGYTF.

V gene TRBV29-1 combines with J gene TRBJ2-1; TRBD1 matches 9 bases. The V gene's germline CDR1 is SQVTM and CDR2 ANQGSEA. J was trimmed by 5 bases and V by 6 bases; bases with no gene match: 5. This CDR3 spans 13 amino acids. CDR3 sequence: CSVQRDRDNEQFF. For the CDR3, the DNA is TGCAGCGTGCAACGGGACAGGGACAATGAGCAGTTCTTC.

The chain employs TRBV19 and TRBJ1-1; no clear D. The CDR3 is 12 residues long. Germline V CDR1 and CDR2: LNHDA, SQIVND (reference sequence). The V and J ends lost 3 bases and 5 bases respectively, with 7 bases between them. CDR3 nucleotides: TGTGCCAGTAGTATCGGGGTGACTGAAGCTTTCTTT. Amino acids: CASSIGVTEAFF.

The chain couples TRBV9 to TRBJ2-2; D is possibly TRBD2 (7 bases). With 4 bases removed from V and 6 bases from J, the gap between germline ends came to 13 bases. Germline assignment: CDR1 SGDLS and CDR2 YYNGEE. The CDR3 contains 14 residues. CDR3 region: CASSPRGAAGELFF. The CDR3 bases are TGTGCCAGCAGCCCCCGGGGGGCTGCCGGGGAGCTGTTTTTT.

The CDR3 coding sequence is TGTGCCAGCAGCTCATATCAGGGAACGGAAGCTTTCTTT. Translation gives CASSSYQGTEAFF. This chain connects TRBV7-2 to TRBJ1-1, with a possible D match to TRBD1 (5 bases). The CDR3 has 13 residues. The V and J ends lost 4 bases and 8 bases respectively, with 14 bases between them. CDR1 and CDR2 from the germline V gene are SGHTA and FQGNSA.

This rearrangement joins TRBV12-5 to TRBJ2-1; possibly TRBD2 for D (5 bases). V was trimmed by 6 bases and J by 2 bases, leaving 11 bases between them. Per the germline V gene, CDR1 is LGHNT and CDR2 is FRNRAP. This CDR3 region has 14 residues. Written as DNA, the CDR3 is TGTGCTAGTGGCCTAGCCGGGACCTACAATGAGCAGTTCTTC. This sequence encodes CASGLAGTYNEQFF. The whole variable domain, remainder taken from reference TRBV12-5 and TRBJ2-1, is DARVTQTPRHKVTEMGQEVTMRCQPILGHNTVFWYRQTMMQGLELLAYFRNRAPLDDSGMPKDRFSAEMPDATLATLKIQPSEPRDSAVYFCASGLAGTYNEQFFGPGTRLTVL.